The TCR beta chain under discussion was sequenced for a study of T cells expressing NK-cell markers. Overall study context: In sorted CD3+CD56+NKG2C+, CD3+CD56+NKG2C- and CD3+CD56-NKG2C+ T cells, TCR beta repertoires were obtained. Findings and caveats of the study: Dominant NKG2C+ clonotype frequencies of roughly 1.0-7.5% of CD8+ T cells were measured in about six donors.

Making the TCR beta cDNA relied on 5'RACE template switching with UMIs. TCRdb derives one entry per CDR3 protein from the 5' RACE reads, leaving out DNA. Recorded for this sample: approximately 440,000 distinct CDR3 sequences. Note on this clonotype: Its matching antigen is unknown.

The CDR3 runs to 13 residues. In germline, CDR1 is SGHAT, CDR2 FQNNGV. Sequences were obtained from blood T cells: a sorted CD56 or NKG2C T cell subset, CD4+ or CD8+ T cells, or bulk PBMC T cells (not recorded which). The clonotype was recovered from a woman aged 45-59 years in good health. The rearrangement joins TRBV11-2 to TRBJ1-1. The CDR3 region is CASSLGIRTEAFF.